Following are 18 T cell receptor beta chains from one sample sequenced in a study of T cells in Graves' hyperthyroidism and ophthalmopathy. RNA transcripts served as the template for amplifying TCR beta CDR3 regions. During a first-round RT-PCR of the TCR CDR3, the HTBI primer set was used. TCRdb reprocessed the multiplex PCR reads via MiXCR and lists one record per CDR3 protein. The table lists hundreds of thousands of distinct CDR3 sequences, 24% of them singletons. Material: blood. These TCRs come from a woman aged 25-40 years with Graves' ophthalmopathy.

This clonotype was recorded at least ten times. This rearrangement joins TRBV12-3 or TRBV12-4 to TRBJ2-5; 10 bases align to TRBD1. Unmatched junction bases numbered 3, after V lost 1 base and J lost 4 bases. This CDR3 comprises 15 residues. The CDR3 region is CASSLGDRGGETQYF. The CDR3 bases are TGTGCCAGCAGTTTAGGGGACAGGGGTGGAGAGACCCAGTACTTC.

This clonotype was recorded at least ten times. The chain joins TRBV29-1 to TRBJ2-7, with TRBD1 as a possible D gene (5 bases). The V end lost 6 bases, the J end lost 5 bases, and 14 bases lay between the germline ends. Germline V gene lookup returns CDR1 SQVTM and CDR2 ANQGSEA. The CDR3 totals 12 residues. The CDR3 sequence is CSVARQGDEQYF. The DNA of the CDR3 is TGCAGCGTCGCTCGCCAGGGTGACGAGCAGTACTTC.

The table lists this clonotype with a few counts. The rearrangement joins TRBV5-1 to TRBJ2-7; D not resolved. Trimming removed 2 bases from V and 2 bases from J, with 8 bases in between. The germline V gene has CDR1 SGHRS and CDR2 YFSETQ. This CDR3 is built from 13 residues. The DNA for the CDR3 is TGCGCCAGCAGCTTTTTTGGGCCCTACGAGCAGTACTTC. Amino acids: CASSFFGPYEQYF.

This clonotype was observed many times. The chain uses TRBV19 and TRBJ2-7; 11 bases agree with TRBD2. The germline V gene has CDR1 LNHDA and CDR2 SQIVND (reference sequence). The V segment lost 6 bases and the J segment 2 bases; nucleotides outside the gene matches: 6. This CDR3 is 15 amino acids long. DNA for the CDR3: TGTGCCAGTAGCCCCCGACTAGCGGGGCCCTACGAGCAGTACTTC. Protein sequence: CASSPRLAGPYEQYF.

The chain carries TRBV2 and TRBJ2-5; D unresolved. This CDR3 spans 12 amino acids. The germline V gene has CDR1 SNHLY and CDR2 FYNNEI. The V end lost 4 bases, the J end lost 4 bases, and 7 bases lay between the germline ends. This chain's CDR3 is CASSGPSETQYF. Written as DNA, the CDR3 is TGTGCCAGCAGTGGACCGTCAGAGACCCAGTACTTC. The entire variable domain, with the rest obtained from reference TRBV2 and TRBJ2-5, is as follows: EPEVTQTPSHQVTQMGQEVILRCVPISNHLYFYWYRQILGQKVEFLVSFYNNEISEKSEIFDDQFSVERPDGSNFTLKIRSTKLEDSAMYFCASSGPSETQYFGPGTRLLVL.

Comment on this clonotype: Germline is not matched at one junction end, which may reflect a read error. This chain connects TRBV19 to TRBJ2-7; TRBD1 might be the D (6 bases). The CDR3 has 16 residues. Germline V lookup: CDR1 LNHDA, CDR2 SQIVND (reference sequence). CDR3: CASSIAARGVSYEQCF. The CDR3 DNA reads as TGTGCCAGTAGTATAGCGGCCAGGGGCGTCTCCTACGAGCAGTGCTTC.

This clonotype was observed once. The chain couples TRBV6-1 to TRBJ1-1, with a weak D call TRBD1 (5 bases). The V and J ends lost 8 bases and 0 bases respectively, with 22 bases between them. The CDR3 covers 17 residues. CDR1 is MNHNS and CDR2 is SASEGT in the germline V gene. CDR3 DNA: TGTGCCAGCCGGCCCTTGCCCGGGGCAGTTTTGAACACTGAAGCTTTCTTT. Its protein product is CASRPLPGAVLNTEAFF.

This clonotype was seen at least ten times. The CDR3 sequence: CASSLIGGGPGERETQYF. CDR3 DNA: TGTGCCAGCAGCTTAATTGGCGGGGGGCCCGGGGAGAGGGAGACCCAGTACTTC. This rearrangement joins TRBV11-2 to TRBJ2-5, with 8 bases lining up with TRBD2. This CDR3 contains 18 residues. Germline V gene data show CDR1 as SGHAT and CDR2 as FQNNGV. V lost 2 bases to trimming and J lost 5 bases; unmatched junction nucleotides: 16.

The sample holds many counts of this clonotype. CDR3 DNA sequence: TGCAGCGTTGAAGATTGGCTTCAAGAGACCCAGTACTTC. The encoded protein is CSVEDWLQETQYF. The V gene is TRBV29-1, the J gene TRBJ2-5; the D is unclear. Germline-derived CDR1 and CDR2 are SQVTM and ANQGSEA. This CDR3 region has 13 residues. V was cut by 0 bases and J by 2 bases, with 7 bases left in between.

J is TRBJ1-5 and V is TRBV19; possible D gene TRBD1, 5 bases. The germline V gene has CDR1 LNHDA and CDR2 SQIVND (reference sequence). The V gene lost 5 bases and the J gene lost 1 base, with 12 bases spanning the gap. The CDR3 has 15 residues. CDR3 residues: CASSDGTESNQPQHF. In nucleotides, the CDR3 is TGTGCCAGTAGTGACGGGACGGAGAGCAATCAGCCCCAGCATTTT.

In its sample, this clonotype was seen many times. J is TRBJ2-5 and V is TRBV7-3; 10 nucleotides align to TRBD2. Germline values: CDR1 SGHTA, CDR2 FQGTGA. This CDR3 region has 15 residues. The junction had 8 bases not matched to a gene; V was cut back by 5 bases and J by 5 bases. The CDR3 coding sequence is TGTGCCAGCAGCGTAAGCGGGGGGGCCACTGAGACCCAGTACTTC. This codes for CASSVSGGATETQYF.

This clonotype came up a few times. CDR3 nucleotide sequence: TGTGCCAGCAGCCCATGGGACCGATCCTACGAGCAGTACTTC. Protein: CASSPWDRSYEQYF. This chain joins TRBV7-9 and TRBJ2-7; the D gene could be TRBD1 or TRBD2 (5 bases each). The V end lost 5 bases, the J end lost 1 base, and 12 bases lay between the germline ends. CDR1 and CDR2 from the germline V gene are SEHNR and FQNEAQ (reference sequence). CDR3 size: 14 residues.

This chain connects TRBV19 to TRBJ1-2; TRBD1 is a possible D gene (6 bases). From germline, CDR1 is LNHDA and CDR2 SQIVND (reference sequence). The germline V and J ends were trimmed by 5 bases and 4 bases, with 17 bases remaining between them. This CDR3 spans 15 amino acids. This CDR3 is CASSASFGGPYGYTF. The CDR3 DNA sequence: TGTGCCAGTAGTGCTTCTTTTGGGGGGCCCTATGGCTACACCTTC.

CDR3 protein: CASSLYGMGGNTIYF. CDR3 DNA: TGTGCCAGCAGTTTATATGGGATGGGAGGAAACACCATATATTTT. This chain joins TRBV28 and TRBJ1-3; the D is unclear. The CDR3 is 15 amino acids. Trimming removed 1 base at V and 4 bases at J, with 11 bases between. The germline V gene has CDR1 MDHEN and CDR2 SYDVKM.

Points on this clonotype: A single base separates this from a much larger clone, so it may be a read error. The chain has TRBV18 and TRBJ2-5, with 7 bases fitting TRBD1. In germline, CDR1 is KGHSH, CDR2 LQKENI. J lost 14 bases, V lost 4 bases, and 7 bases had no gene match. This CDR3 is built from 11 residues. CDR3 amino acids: CASSQGTAKYF. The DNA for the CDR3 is TGTGCCAGCTCACAGGGGACAGCCAAATACTTC.

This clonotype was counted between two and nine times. The CDR3 loop is CSAGWDSSYEQYF. For the CDR3, the DNA is TGCAGTGCTGGATGGGACAGCTCCTACGAGCAGTACTTC. V usage is TRBV20-1 and J usage is TRBJ2-7, with TRBD1 matching 7 bases. The CDR3 extends over 13 amino acids. V dropped 5 bases and J dropped 0; count of bases not matched to a gene: 4. Germline CDR1 and CDR2: DFQATT and SNEGSKA (reference sequence).

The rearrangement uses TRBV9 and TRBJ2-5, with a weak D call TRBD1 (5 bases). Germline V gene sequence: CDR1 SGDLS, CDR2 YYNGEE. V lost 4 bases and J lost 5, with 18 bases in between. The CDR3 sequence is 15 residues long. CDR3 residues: CASSQQGAERETQYF. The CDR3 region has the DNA TGTGCCAGCAGCCAGCAGGGCGCAGAACGTGAGACCCAGTACTTC.

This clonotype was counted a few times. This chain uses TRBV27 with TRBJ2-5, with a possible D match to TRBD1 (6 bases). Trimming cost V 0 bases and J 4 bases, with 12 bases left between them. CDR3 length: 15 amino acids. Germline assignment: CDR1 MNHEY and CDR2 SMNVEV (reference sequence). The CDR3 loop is CASSLSTGRGETQYF. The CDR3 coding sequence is TGTGCCAGCAGTTTATCGACGGGCAGGGGAGAGACCCAGTACTTC.